This T cell receptor beta chain stems from a study of type 1 and type 2 diabetes patients. The PCR template was genomic DNA. A primer set of 30 forward and 13 reverse primers amplified the CDR3. TCRdb analysed the multiplex PCR reads with MiXCR anew, one entry per CDR3 protein. The sample records 270,000 or so distinct CDR3 sequences, approximately 45% being singletons. With V trimmed by 2 bases and J by 4 bases, 3 bases remained unmatched. CDR3 length: 14 residues. Germline V gene sequence: CDR1 KGHDR, CDR2 SFDVKD. The TCR comes from a man younger than 35 with type 2 diabetes. The V call is TRBV24-1, the J call TRBJ2-7; 8 bases align to TRBD1. Sequenced input: peripheral blood mononuclear cells (PBMCs). The CDR3 sequence: CATSDSRTGYEQYF. The CDR3 DNA reads TGTGCCACCAGTGATTCTCGGACAGGGTACGAGCAGTACTTC.